This T cell receptor (beta chain) was sequenced during a study of blood T cell repertoires in COVID-19. As for the study in general: From the United States, Italy and Spain came samples of acute and convalescent COVID-19. The analysed material was cDNA or gDNA that came from T cells, B-cell-depleted T cells, or PBMCs.

This clone was counted a single time. Authors' data handling: Quantification of nucleated cells was approximated via reference gene primer amplification. TCRdb keeps only in-frame clones here, not all; method: immunoSEQ multiplex PCR. D and trimming come from the DNA, and the V and J calls and clone size come from that table. Of some 16,000 clones in the sample, 70% to 90% are singletons; the top ten hold around a tenth. Trimming removed 7 bases from V and 7 bases from J; junction bases left unmatched: 9. CDR1 and CDR2 from the germline V gene are SGHTA and FQGNSA. This CDR3 spans 14 amino acids. The chain has TRBV7-2 and TRBJ1-4; 7 nucleotides line up with TRBD1. Sequenced sample: peripheral blood. The TCR sequence derives from a man older than 75 with acute or convalescent COVID-19. The CDR3 coding sequence is TGTGCCAGCAACGATCAGGGGGGAGGTGAAAAACTGTTTTTT. Its protein product is CASNDQGGGEKLFF.